This TCR beta chain emerged from a study of cytomegalovirus exposure and HLA in healthy donors. Each donor was healthy, and each was a bone marrow donor. The germline gives CDR1 LNHDA, CDR2 SQIVND (reference sequence). Trimming took off 6 bases at V and 0 bases at J, with 14 bases between the two ends. The CDR3 runs to 15 residues. This clone appeared a single time. The PCR had 60 Vbeta and 13 Jbeta primers. Using immunoSEQ multiplex PCR, the repertoire was profiled, and TCRdb retains in-frame clones only, with some absent. Of around 140,000 clones listed, approximately 78% are singletons. The sample taken for sequencing was PBMCs. This sequence was found in a female donor in good health and CMV-seronegative. The rearrangement uses TRBV19 and TRBJ1-1, with D uncertain. CDR3 sequence (DNA): TGTGCCAGTAGCCACAGTCGTATCATGAACACTGAAGCTTTCTTT. Amino acids: CASSHSRIMNTEAFF.